The TCR beta chain under discussion was sequenced for a study of identical twins listed by TCRdb under 2016. As for the study more broadly: TCR alpha and beta repertoires from monozygotic twins, unrelated adults of various ages and cord blood were deep-sequenced to test whether fetal clonotypes persist. To rule out contamination, the twin experiments were replicated at different times with different library preparation protocols. The study at large found these results: Because the same donors could not be followed over many years, the conclusions relied on cross-sectional statistical analysis. Compared with coincidental sharing between unrelated individuals, out-of-frame TCR alpha sequences shared between twins had an excess of sequences with low generation probability. Invariant T cells such as MAIT and iNKT could partly confound zero-insertion analyses, though diverse VJ usage argued against this for most clonotypes. In monozygotic twins, out-of-frame TCR alpha sharing was systematically underestimated by recombination models, although the models agreed with sharing between unrelated individuals. Fewer insertions were carried by abundant cord blood beta clonotypes; a weaker similar trend was observed in young adult naive repertoires, while no such trend was observed in memory repertoires. A weaker excess of twin sharing was found in beta out-of-frame sequences because the signal-to-noise ratio was lowered by fewer shared sequences.

Library method: 5' RACE. Reads for this sample came from an Illumina HiSeq 2000. Template switching added a universal primer binding site, and the final cDNA carried a unique molecular identifier that allowed TCR cDNA molecules to be counted accurately. Specific primers in the conserved constant-segment region were used to synthesize first-strand cDNA for TCR alpha and beta chains. To control for contamination, every cDNA library carried two barcodes: a SMART-Mk sample barcode plus Illumina barcodes. Two successive PCR steps introduced TruSeq adapter sequences along with Illumina sample barcodes. Sequencing of the TCR alpha and beta cDNA libraries was done on the Illumina HiSeq platform using custom primers. The authors' pipeline ran thus. Raw reads were processed with MiGEC to extract unique molecular identifiers, and MiXCR was used to determine CDR3 positions. Recombination models were inferred per individual with the repgenHMM and IGoR tools using an EM algorithm. Shared clonotype analysis was performed with the tcR package in R, normalizing sharing by the product of cloneset sizes. Out-of-frame nonproductive sequences were analyzed to study raw recombination free of thymic and clonal selection effects. TCRdb passed the public sequencing reads through fastp at Q25 and MiXCR, retaining productive beta sequences. Rows matching on CDR3 protein sequence are summarized as one entry with the most common DNA and genes. TCRdb, rather than the study authors, made the V and J calls. The sample table shows 550,000 to 700,000 distinct CDR3 sequences, and 21% are seen once. The ten biggest clones cover about 4.3% of the sample.

To note about this clonotype: It has no known antigen specificity. Base qualities are not recorded, but no much larger clone differs from it by a single base.

All donors were healthy Caucasians. The twin cohort comprised three pairs of female monozygotic twins, all aged about 18 to 30 years. Peripheral blood mononuclear cells were used as the source from which RNA for TCR libraries was isolated. The same sample was also used in a study of T cells expressing NK-cell markers. The second study also describes: Seven to nine donors provided sorted CD3+CD56+NKG2C+, CD3+CD56+NKG2C- and CD3+CD56-NKG2C+ T-cell subsets, whose TCR beta-chain repertoires were profiled. Seven of the eight sequenced donors were HCMV-seropositive and one was HCMV-seronegative. In several experiments an anti-gammadeltaTCR antibody was added to restrict sorting to alphabetaTCR-expressing T cells. In six donors, the dominant CD3+CD56+NKG2C+ clonotypes ranked among the top 10 CD8+ clonotypes, making up about 1.0-8% of CD8+ T cells. Those dominant clonotypes were again the most abundant among CD3+CD56-NKG2C+ cells in several donors, at about 28.3-60.1%. Whether the expanded NKG2C-expressing T cell clones were specific for HCMV antigens remained unclear. Randomly selected healthy volunteers, three men and five women, were used as the eight sequenced donors. HCMV serostatus was determined by detecting HCMV-specific IgG in serum with a commercial ELISA kit. For several donors, unsorted PBMC were also used to sequence bulk peripheral blood T-cell repertoires. MIGEC was used to demultiplex reads and group reads by UMI, and MiTCR was used to assemble and quantify clonotypes. Only TCR cDNA sequences supported by at least two reads were kept to exclude erroneous sequences. The tcR package was used for downstream repertoire analysis, and clonotypes were matched between fractions using CDR3 nucleotide sequence together with V segment. Antigen specificity was annotated against VDJdb with VDJmatch, allowing one amino acid substitution in CDR3.

This TCR was sampled from a woman aged 18-35 years in good health. The sequencing sample was made of PBMCs.

Here the CDR3 is given as CASTRGAYEQYF. The sequence in DNA is TGTGCCAGTACGAGAGGGGCCTACGAGCAGTACTTC. The chain employs TRBV7-9 and TRBJ2-7, with the D call perhaps TRBD1 or TRBD2, as 5 bases match in each case. The CDR3 sequence holds 12 residues, the cysteine and phenylalanine included. Of the read, only the CDR3 DNA is kept; its 36 bases are in frame from base 1. Deletion took 9 bases off V and 2 bases off J, with a span of 11 bases between the germline ends. Based on the germline V gene (reference sequence), the CDR1 and CDR2 sequences are SEHNR and FQNEAQ. Outside the CDR3, residues come from the reference TRBV7-9 and TRBJ2-7 proteins, so the full variable domain is: DTGVSQNPRHKITKRGQNVTFRCDPISEHNRLYWYRQTLGQGPEFLTYFQNEAQLEKSRLLSDRFSAERPKGSFSTLEIQRTEQGDSAMYLCASTRGAYEQYFGPGTRLTVT.